This T cell receptor (beta chain) came from a study of blood T cell repertoires in COVID-19. Method: immunoSEQ multiplex PCR; TCRdb's copy keeps in-frame clones and lacks some. The sample shows tens of thousands of clones, 70% to 90% of them seen only once. The V segment lost 4 bases and the J segment 4 bases; nucleotides outside the gene matches: 9. The CDR3 extends over 16 amino acids. The germline CDR1 and CDR2 sequences are KGHSH and LQKENI. Sequences were obtained from peripheral blood. V gene TRBV18 combines with J gene TRBJ1-4; 7 bases match TRBD1. The receptor comes from a human donor in a cohort sampled during active COVID-19. The CDR3 spells CASSRMPGTDNEKLFF. The DNA for the CDR3 is TGTGCCAGCTCACGGATGCCCGGGACAGATAATGAAAAACTGTTTTTT. Variable domain in full (rest from reference TRBV18 and TRBJ1-4): NAGVMQNPRHLVRRRGQEARLRCSPMKGHSHVYWYRQLPEEGLKFMVYLQKENIIDESGMPKERFSAEFPKEGPSILRIQQVVRGDSAAYFCASSRMPGTDNEKLFFGSGTQLSVL.